The sequence of this T cell receptor beta chain was determined in a study of response to subunit inactivated influenza vaccine. Findings and caveats of the study: Authors suggested seasonal influenza vaccinations each recruit few new T cells.

The V and J ends lost 6 bases and 3 bases respectively, with 14 bases between them. This CDR3 has 14 amino acids. Per the germline V gene, CDR1 is DFQATT and CDR2 is SNEGSKA (reference sequence). MiXCR, applied by TCRdb to the RT-PCR reads, yields one record per CDR3 protein. The sample consists of more than 700,000 distinct CDR3 sequences, 21% of them appearing once. About this clonotype itself: No antigen is known for it.

V is TRBV20-1 and J is TRBJ2-2; possibly TRBD1 or TRBD2 for D (6 bases each). The material sequenced was PBMCs from blood, taken 4 to 6 days after vaccination. The sequence came from a man between 45 and 60 years old who received an inactivated influenza vaccine. CDR3 nucleotide sequence: TGCAGTGCCGTAGCTGGGGGGCACACCGGGGAGCTGTTTTTT. Translated: CSAVAGGHTGELFF.